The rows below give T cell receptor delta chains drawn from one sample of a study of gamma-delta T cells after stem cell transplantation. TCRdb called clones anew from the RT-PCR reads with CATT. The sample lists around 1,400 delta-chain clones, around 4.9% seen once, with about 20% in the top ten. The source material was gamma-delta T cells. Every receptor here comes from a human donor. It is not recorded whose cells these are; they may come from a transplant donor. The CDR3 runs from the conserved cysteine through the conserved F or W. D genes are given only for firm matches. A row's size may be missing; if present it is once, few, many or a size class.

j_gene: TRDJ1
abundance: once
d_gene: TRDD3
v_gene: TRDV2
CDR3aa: CACDILGDTYTDKLIF
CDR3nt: TGTGCCTGCGACATACTGGGGGATACGTACACCGATAAACTCATCTTT

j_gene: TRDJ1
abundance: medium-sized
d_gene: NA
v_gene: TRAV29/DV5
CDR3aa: CAASGILRRWGPTTLGTDKLIF
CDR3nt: TGTGCAGCAAGCGGCATCCTACGGCGTTGGGGTCCGACTACCTTGGGCACCGATAAACTCATCTTT

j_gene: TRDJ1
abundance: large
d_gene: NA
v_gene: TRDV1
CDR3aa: CALGELVMGRDTADKLIF
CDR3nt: TGTGCTCTTGGGGAACTAGTGATGGGGCGAGATACAGCCGATAAACTCATCTTT

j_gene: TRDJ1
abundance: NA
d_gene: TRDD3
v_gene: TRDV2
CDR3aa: CACEKLGDTRKAHNDDKLIF
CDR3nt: TGTGCCTGTGAAAAACTGGGGGATACGCGTAAGGCCCACAATGACGATAAACTCATCTTT

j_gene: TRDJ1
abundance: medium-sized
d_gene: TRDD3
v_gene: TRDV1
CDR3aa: CALGELLPLTGGWGTDKLIF
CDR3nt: TGTGCTCTTGGGGAACTTCTCCCGCTGACTGGGGGATGGGGCACCGATAAACTCATCTTT

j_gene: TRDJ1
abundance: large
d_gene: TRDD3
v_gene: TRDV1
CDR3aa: CALGDFPPWVSGDTRGYKLIF
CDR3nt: TGTGCTCTTGGGGACTTCCCCCCGTGGGTTTCGGGGGATACGCGCGGGTATAAACTCATCTTT

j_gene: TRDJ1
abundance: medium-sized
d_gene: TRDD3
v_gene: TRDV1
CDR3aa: CALGERLFPVFPETGENTDKLIF
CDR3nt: TGTGCTCTTGGGGAACGGCTCTTTCCCGTGTTCCCAGAGACTGGGGAAAACACCGATAAACTCATCTTT

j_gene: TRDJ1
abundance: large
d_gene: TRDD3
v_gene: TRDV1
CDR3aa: CALVTGLIRSGGYADKLIF
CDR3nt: TGTGCTCTTGTAACGGGTCTAATACGGTCCGGGGGATATGCCGATAAACTCATCTTT

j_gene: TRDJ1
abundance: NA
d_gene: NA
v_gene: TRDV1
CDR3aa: CALGERVDLTDKLIF
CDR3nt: TGTGCTCTTGGGGAACGGGTGGATCTCACCGATAAACTCATCTTT

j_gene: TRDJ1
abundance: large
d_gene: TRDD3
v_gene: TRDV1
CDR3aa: CALGELLKSTLLTGGYALYDKLIF
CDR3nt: TGTGCTCTTGGGGAACTACTTAAATCTACGCTCCTTACTGGGGGATACGCATTATACGATAAACTCATCTTT

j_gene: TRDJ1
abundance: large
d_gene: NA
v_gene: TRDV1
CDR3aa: CALGETPHLWSDKLIF
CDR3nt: TGTGCTCTTGGGGAAACGCCCCACCTTTGGTCCGATAAACTCATCTTT

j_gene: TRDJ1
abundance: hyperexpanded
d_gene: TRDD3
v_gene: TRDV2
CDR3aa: CACDTVGLGDTEKGTDKLIF
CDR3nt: TGTGCCTGTGACACCGTGGGACTGGGGGATACGGAAAAGGGAACCGATAAACTCATCTTT

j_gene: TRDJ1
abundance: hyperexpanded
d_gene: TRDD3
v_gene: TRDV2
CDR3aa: CACELLGLGDRVRYTDKLIF
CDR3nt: TGTGCCTGTGAGTTGTTGGGACTGGGGGATAGGGTCCGGTACACCGATAAACTCATCTTT

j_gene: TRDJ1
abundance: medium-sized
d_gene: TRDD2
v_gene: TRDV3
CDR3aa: CALDPSYARSMSDKLIF
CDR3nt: TGTGCCTTGGACCCTTCCTACGCCAGGTCTATGTCCGATAAACTCATCTTT

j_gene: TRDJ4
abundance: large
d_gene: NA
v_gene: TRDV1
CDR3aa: CALGERHLPNIVSWGMSPRPLIF
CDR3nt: TGTGCTCTTGGGGAGCGGCACCTTCCTAACATAGTATCGTGGGGGATGTCTCCAAGACCCCTGATCTTT

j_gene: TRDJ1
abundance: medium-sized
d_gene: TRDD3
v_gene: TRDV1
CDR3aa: CALGESVTGRHGGYYKPYTDKLIF
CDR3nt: TGTGCTCTTGGGGAAAGTGTTACTGGACGCCATGGGGGATACTATAAACCGTACACCGATAAACTCATCTTT

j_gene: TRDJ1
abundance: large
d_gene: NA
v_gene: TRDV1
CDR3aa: CALGEPLPTDSSLTGGQYTDKLIF
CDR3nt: TGTGCTCTTGGGGAACCACTTCCTACCGACTCTTCCCTCACTGGGGGACAATACACCGATAAACTCATCTTT

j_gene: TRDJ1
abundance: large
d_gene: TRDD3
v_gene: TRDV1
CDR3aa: CALGELSLRRALGDFYTDKLIF
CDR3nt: TGTGCTCTTGGGGAACTGTCCTTGAGAAGGGCACTGGGGGACTTCTACACCGATAAACTCATCTTT

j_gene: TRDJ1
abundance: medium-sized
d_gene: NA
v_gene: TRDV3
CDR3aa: CAFDPLRTPHTDKLIF
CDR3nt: TGTGCCTTTGACCCTTTGCGAACACCCCACACCGATAAACTCATCTTT

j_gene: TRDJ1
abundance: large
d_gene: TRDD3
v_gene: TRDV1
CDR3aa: CALGPPDLPGGYDVKLIF
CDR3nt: TGTGCTCTTGGTCCTCCCGACCTTCCTGGGGGATACGACGTTAAACTCATCTTT